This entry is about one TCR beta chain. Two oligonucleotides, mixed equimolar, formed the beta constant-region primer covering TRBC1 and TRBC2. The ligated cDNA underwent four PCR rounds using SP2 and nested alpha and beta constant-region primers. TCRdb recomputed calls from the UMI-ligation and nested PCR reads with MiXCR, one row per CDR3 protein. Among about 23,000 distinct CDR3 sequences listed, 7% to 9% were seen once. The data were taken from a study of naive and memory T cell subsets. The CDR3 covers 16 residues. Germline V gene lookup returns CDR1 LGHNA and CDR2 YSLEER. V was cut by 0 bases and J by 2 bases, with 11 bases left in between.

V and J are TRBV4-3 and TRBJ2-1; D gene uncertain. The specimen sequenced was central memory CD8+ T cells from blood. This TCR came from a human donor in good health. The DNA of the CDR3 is TGCGCCAGCAGCCAAGATCTTGAGAGGACCTACAATGAGCAGTTCTTC. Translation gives CASSQDLERTYNEQFF.